This TCR beta chain was sequenced in a study of shared clonotypes between healthy human individuals (dated by TCRdb to 2020 to 2022). About the investigation overall: Two women and a few men aged 18 to 49 years were included in the cohort. The study deeply sequenced blood TCR repertoires of about five healthy adults to estimate repertoire size and the extent of clonotype sharing between individuals. Between about 0.85 and 9.5 billion PBMCs per donor were obtained by leukapheresis. For each donor, CD4 naive and CD4 memory were each given three plates, CD8 naive was given two plates, and CD8 memory was given one plate. To increase sequencing depth and limit assay-specific biases, TCR repertoire library preparation and sequencing were carried out by different laboratories using diverse techniques.

The donors were healthy, HIV-negative adults with no recently reported acute infections or vaccinations. Every donor was a Caucasian adult residing in Nashville, Tennessee, USA. CD4+ T cells were enriched by magnetic negative selection, after which naive cells were positively selected on CD45RA and the negative fraction was taken as the memory subset. After blood collection by leukapheresis, PBMCs were isolated using Ficoll-Histopaque density gradient centrifugation and then cryopreserved in the vapor phase of liquid nitrogen. Analytical flow cytometry was used to check the purity and quantity of each magnetically sorted T cell population. Genomic DNA was isolated from each sorted fraction and quantified by UV absorbance on a Nanodrop 2000c. For this clone: No cognate antigen has been identified for it. No much larger clone is present one base from it, and per-base qualities are unavailable.

From the germline V gene, CDR1 is KGHSH and CDR2 is LQKENI. From cysteine to phenylalanine, the CDR3 is 17 amino acids long. Only the CDR3 DNA is retained, 51 bases long and in frame from the first base. For this chain, trimming is 3 bases at the V end and 6 bases at the J end, and the number of junction bases without a gene match is 12. TCR CDR3 regions were amplified from genomic DNA by multiplex PCR using the deep immunoSEQ assay. Extracted genomic DNA from each cell subset was distributed evenly across all wells of several immunoSEQ 96-well plates, and each plate was treated as a replicate. For sorted subsets, 150 to 250 ng genomic DNA, equal to tens of thousands of T cell genomes, was loaded into each replicate PCR. The purified libraries were quantified using a Qubit 3.0 fluorometer, sized with a Bioanalyzer 2100, and then quantified again using the KAPA Library Quantification kit. Every immunoSEQ 96-well plate was sequenced on a dedicated single-read 150-cycle Illumina NextSeq 550 flow cell. Regarding the original processing steps: Because the immunoSEQ output held only junctional sequences and lacked quality scores, the filtering could not match the filtering applied to full-length reads. To assign V/J genes and CDR3, sequences were annotated against IMGT germline references using PyIR, a Python wrapper for IgBLAST v1.9. Any read was removed if the V/J assignment was weak (E-value above 1e-6), the CDR3 was missing, or the read contained stop codons, out-of-frame junctions, or ambiguous translated residues. V3J clonotypes were defined as sequences sharing the same inferred V gene, J gene, and CDR3 amino acid sequence. Percentage overlap between repertoires was computed as shared unique clonotypes divided by the size of the smaller repertoire. Repertoire richness was assessed with RTK rarefaction, the Chao1 estimator, and Recon v2.1 estimates of unobserved clonotypes. For all TCRbeta clonotypes obtained by the gDNA method from a few donors, generation probabilities were computed with OLGA. Entries here come from immuneACCESS through TCRdb and include only in-frame sequences with V and J called. Some clones fail to appear in such tables; in the studies checked, an unresolved V gene covers under half of the shortfall, and the cause of the remainder is unknown. Clonal size and the V and J genes are those of that table, whereas D and trimming came from the DNA. The sample table records fewer than 2.5 million clones; 93% of these occur just once. Of the sample, roughly 0.39% is held by the ten largest clones.

The paper as a whole reports these results and caveats: Sampling was limited to blood, and TCR repertoires in tissue likely differ from TCR repertoires in blood. Compared with non-shared clonotypes, the clonotypes found in all four sorted-subset donors had higher generation probabilities. When four donors were compared, the shared fraction of clonotypes was roughly 4.8% for naive CD4, around 4% for naive CD8, 2% to 2.5% for memory CD4, and 0.4% for memory CD8. Pairwise subsampling led to the expectation that sequencing depth would affect the degree of clonotype sharing among donors. Larger estimated clonotype richness was generally found for naive subsets than for memory subsets. The genetic and exposure-history diversity represented was limited by the small number of donors. Even with the large sequencing depth, rarefaction of the sorted-subset datasets indicated that sequencing was incomplete.

Sequenced: naive CD4+ T cells from PBMCs. The cell subset or site tag for this specimen amounts to: CD45RA+ positively selected. This sequence uses TRBV18 and TRBJ2-2; 8 of the junction bases match TRBD2. The receptor comes from a man aged 18 to 30 in good health. Some clones in this sample may be carry-over from other donors' samples. The CDR3 region has the sequence CASSPTPAGGLSGELFF. The DNA reads TGTGCCAGCTCACCGACTCCTGCGGGAGGTTTATCCGGGGAGCTGTTTTTT.